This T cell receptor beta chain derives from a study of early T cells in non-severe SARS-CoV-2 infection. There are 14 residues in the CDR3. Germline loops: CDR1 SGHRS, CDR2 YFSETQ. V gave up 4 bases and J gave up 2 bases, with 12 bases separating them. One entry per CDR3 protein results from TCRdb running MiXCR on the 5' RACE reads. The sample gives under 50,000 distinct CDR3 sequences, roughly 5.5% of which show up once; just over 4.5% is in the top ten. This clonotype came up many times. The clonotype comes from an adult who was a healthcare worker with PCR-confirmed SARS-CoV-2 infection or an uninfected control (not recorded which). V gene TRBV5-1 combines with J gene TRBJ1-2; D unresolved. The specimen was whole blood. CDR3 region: CASSLEGRNYGYTF. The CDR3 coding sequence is TGCGCCAGCAGCCTGGAAGGGAGGAACTATGGCTACACCTTC.